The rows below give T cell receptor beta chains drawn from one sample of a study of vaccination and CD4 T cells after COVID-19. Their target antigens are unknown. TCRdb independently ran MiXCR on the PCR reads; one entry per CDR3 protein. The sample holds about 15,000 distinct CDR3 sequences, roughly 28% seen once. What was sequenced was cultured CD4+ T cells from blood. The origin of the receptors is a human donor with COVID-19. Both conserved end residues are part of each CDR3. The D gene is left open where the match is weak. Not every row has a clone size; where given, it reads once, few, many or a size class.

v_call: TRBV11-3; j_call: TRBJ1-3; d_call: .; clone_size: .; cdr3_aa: CASSPGGDIRTIYF
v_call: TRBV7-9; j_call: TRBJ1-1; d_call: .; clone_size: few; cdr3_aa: CASSFWGTEAFF
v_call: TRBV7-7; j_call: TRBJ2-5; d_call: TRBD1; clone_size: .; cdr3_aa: CASSPTGVETQYF
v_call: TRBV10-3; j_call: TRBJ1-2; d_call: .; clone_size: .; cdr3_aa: CAISEVGRWSSGYTF
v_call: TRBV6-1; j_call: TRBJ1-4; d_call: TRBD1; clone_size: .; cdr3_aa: CASRTGGAFNEKLFF
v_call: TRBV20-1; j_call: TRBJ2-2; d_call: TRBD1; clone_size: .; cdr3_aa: CSAAGQGSATGELFF
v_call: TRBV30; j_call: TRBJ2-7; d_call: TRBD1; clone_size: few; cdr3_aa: CAWRRGTGTYF
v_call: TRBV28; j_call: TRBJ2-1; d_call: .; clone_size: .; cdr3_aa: CASSKGPEQFF
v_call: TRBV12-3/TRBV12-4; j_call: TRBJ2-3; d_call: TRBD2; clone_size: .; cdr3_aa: CASSPSTSGATQYF
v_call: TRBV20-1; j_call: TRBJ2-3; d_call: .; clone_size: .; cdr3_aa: CSARAPDRTDTQYF
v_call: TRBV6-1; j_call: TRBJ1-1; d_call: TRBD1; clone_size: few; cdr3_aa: CASKSDRGLTEAFF
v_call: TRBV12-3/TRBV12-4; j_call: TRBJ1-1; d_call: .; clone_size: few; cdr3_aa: CASRGNTEAFF
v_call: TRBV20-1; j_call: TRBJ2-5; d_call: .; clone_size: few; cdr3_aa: CSARGSGGETQYF
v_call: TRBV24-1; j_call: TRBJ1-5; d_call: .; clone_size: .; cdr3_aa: CATAPGALSNQPQHF
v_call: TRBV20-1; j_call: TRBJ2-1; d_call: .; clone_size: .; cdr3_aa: CSAPDVNEQFF
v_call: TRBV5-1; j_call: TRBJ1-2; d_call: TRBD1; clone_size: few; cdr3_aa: CASSAGTGNGYTF
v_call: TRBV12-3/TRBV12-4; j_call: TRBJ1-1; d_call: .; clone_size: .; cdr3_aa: CASSLLGGGGTEAFF
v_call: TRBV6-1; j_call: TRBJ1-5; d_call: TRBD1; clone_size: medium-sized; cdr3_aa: CASSGKGQGALQPQHF
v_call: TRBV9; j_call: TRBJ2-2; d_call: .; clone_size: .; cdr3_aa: CASSPARLAGELFF
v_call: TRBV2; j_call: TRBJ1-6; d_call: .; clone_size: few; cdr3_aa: CASRGDGDDSPLHF
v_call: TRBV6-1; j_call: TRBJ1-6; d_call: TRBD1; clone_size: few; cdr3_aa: CASSERQGWVSSPLHF
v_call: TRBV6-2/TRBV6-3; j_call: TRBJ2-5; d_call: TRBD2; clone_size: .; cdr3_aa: CASSYPRTRQETQYF
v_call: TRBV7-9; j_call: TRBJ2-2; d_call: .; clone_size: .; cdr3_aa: CASSLEPDGAGELFF
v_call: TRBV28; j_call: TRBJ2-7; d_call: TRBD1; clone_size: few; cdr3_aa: CASSSAGTVPYEQYF
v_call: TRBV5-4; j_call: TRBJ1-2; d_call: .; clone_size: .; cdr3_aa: CASSLDFWGGYTF
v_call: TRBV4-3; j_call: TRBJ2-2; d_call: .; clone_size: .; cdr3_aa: CASSQGRYTGELFF
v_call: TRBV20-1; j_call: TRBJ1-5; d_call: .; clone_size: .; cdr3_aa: CSAREQDNQPQHF
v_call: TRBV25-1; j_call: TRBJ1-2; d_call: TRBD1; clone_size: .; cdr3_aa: CASSEPRTGGIYGYTF
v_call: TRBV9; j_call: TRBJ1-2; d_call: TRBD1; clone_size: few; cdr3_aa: CASSAGGQGGGYTF
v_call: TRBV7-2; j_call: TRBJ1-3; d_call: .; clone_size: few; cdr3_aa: CASSSTAASGNTIYF
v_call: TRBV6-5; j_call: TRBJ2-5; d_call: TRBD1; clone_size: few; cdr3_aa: CASSYSNRGKTQYF
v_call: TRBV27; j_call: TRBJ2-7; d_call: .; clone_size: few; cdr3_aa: CASSRLPQGYTYEQYF
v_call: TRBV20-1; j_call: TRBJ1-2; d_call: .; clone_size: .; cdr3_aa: CSASETGRLGYTF
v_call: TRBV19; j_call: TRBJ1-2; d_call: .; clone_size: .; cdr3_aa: CASSNREPNYGYTF
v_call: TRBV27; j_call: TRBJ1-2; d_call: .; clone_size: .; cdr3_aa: CASSRNTGWNYGYTF
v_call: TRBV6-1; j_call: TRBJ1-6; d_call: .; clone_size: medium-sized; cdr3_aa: CATWDVYYNSPLHF
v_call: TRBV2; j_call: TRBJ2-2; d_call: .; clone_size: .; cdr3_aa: CASKGRENTGELFF
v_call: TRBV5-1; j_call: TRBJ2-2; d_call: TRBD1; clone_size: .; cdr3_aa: CASSRGQGATGELFF
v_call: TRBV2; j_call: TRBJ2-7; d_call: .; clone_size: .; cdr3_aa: CASRRQEQTYEQYF
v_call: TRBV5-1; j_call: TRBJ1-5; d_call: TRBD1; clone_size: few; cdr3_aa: CASSLLGQKNQPQHF
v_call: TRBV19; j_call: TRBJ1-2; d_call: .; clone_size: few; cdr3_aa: CASSSQAGSYGYTF
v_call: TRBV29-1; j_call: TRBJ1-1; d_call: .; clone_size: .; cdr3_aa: CSTIRSRGSTEAFF